This TCR beta chain was recorded in a study of cytomegalovirus exposure and HLA in healthy donors (TCRdb year 2017). The study in broad terms: In an earlier analysis of 550 to 750 of the donors, approximately 300 Gb of sequence data and 95 million to 130 million unique TCR beta sequences from about 190 million T cells were reported. An early release that covered about 600 HLA-typed donors contained about 290 gigabases of sequencing data and 70 million to 100 million unique TCR sequences. Among the roughly 400 genotyped donors, about 85% belonged to the genetic ancestry cluster associated with self-reported Caucasian donors. The aim of the study was to test whether cataloging public T cell receptors could identify signatures of past pathogen exposure. The study used immunosequencing to profile the T cell repertoires of around 600 subjects and linked those repertoires to cytomegalovirus serostatus. Along with the approximately 670-subject first cohort, a separate validation cohort of over a hundred different subjects was used. To predict cytomegalovirus infection status, the study brought together high-throughput TCR immunosequencing, statistical association of individual TCRs with disease status, and machine learning. In a later analysis, previously published TCR beta repertoires from more than 500 donors were re-analyzed and high-resolution HLA genotyping was added so that TCR occurrence patterns could be studied. Rather than drawing on any new phenotypic data, the later analysis identified candidate immune exposures from TCR beta sequences and the way those sequences occurred across donors. To decide whether each TCR beta V gene segment behaved as functional or pseudogenic, an earlier analysis of some 540 of the donors relied on high-throughput TCR beta sequencing. Alongside the repertoire data, information on donor age, sex, ethnicity and CMV serostatus was compiled. Genome-wide SNP genotypes for about 65% of the 666 donors were used in a later genetic analysis, which treated that subset as a discovery cohort. Every discovery cohort repertoire had been produced on one sequencing platform. Class I and class II HLA loci were covered by the typing at four-digit resolution. The number of typed donors differed by locus: 629-630 for A, B, C, DRB1 and DQB1; 522 for DQA1; about 600 for DPA1; and about 450 for DPB1. About five DR-DQ haplotypes were treated as single units for association and clustering because of strong linkage in the cohort. Among some 400 genotyped donors of the cohort, an average of around 240,000 unique TCR beta nucleotide sequences were sequenced per donor, roughly a sixth of them non-productive.

This clone was seen a handful of times. The antigen this receptor binds is unknown. No per-base quality is available; no much larger clone lies one base away. Looking up the germline V gene (reference sequence) yields CDR1 LNHDA and CDR2 SQIVND. Trimming accounts for 9 bases at V and 5 bases at J, while the number of junction bases matched to no gene is 19. Measured from the cysteine to the phenylalanine, the CDR3 is 18 residues long. Only CDR3 DNA is held: 54 bases, read in frame from base 1. The cohort consisted of some 730 healthy bone marrow donors. At the time of sampling, every cohort member was nominally healthy, though immune exposures that went unrecorded were likely present. The donor was CMV seronegative and belonged to the group of around 400 seronegative cohort members. A peripheral blood sample was provided by each donor, and peripheral blood mononuclear cells were used for TCR beta sequencing. The Qiagen DNeasy Blood Extraction Kit was used to extract genomic DNA from the blood cell samples.

The library was produced with the immunoSEQ multiplex PCR assay. For the multiplex PCR, a mixture combining 60 forward primers for TCR Vbeta segments and 13 reverse primers for TCR Jbeta segments was used. Amplification of the CDR3 region of rearranged TCR beta genes was performed with a multiplex PCR assay on genomic DNA. The Illumina HiSeq System was used to sequence the amplified TCR beta libraries as 87-base-pair reads. The authors' analysis ran thus. A later analysis tallied roughly 76 million unique TCR beta chains across the 700 or so repertoires, and roughly 11 million of those chains were shared by two or more donors. A nearest-neighbor algorithm error-corrected the raw reads and collapsed the reads into unique sequences, merging closely related sequences to remove PCR and sequencing errors. V, D and J gene segments were assigned by aligning CDR3 sequences to IMGT reference sequences. For a sequence to be retained, a match of at least six nucleotides was required to both a V gene segment and a J gene segment. Rearrangements were called productive when the CDR3 lacked stop codons and stayed in frame with V and J; all others were non-productive. CDR3 was defined according to IMGT convention as the region running from the second conserved V-encoded cysteine to the conserved J-encoded phenylalanine. In an earlier analysis of around 570 of the donors, sequences lacking an unambiguous match to a single V gene segment were excluded. An earlier analysis of about 590 of the donors classified V segments as functional when productive rearrangements were above 56.7% and as segregating when the standard deviation between donors was above 5%. To diagnose cytomegalovirus status from the catalog of TCR beta chain sequences, a statistical classification framework was built. In a later analysis, TCR nucleotide sequences were compared against IMGT/GENE-DB human TR gene sequences so that V and J genes could be assigned. Using the TCRdist pipeline, a later analysis assigned CDR3 sequences along with most-parsimonious VDJ recombination scenarios. In a later analysis, every TCR beta chain was defined by the combination of its CDR3 amino acid sequence and its V-gene family, and reads without a unique V-gene family were dropped. In a later analysis, approximately 590 highly shared, low-generation-probability nucleotide sequences were removed to address suspected cross-contamination and a sequencing artifact. In a later analysis, a clonal expansion index for each public chain was calculated from normalized within-repertoire ranks of inferred template counts. A later analysis computed generation probabilities with a VDJ recombination model fitted to out-of-frame rearrangements, and checked the results against IGoR. In a later analysis, hypergeometric tests were used to score TCR-TCR, TCR-HLA and TCR-CMV co-occurrence, with a repertoire-size bias correction applied to TCR pairs. In a later analysis, false discovery rates were estimated by permuting HLA or CMV assignments 20 times. A later analysis grouped co-occurring TCRs with DBSCAN, adding TCRdist sequence similarity when clustering within HLA-allele-positive subsets. Co-occurrence clustering excluded repertoires with fewer than 30,000 or more than 120,000 public chains, plus five with anomalous nucleotide sharing. TCRdb carries this immuneACCESS record with in-frame sequences only. Its versions omit some clonotypes, under half of them owing to an unresolved V gene in the studies checked, with the rest unexplained. V, J and clone size are taken as reported in that table, and D and trimming were inferred from the DNA itself. Within this sample are around 110,000 clones, with roughly 80% of them counted one time only. The ten top clones hold 2.5% of the sample.

What the research found in general, with its limitations: In this cohort, only TCR beta chains were sequenced, and detectable features were limited by the absence of alpha or paired-chain data. Linkage disequilibrium might explain the correlated functional status among segregating V segments, but an unknown experimental factor could not be ruled out. Because counts were too low, some 17 rarely observed V segments, including chromosome 9 orphons, were left out of the earlier analysis of some 600 of the donors. Specific HLA alleles were associated with roughly 16,000 TCR beta sequences at a false discovery rate of 0.05 in a later analysis. A later analysis found that HLA-associated TCR beta chains were more clonally expanded and had lower generation probabilities than equally common non-associated chains. HLA typing was unavailable for some donors at each locus, so association tests used only the typed subset. According to a later genetic analysis, donors in an Asian-associated ancestry cluster had fewer N-insertions in productive TCRs than the approximately 670-donor mean. In a later genetic analysis, a missense DCLRE1C variant was associated with V-gene and J-gene trimming of TCR beta chains, and the association was replicated in an independent cohort. In vitro tests confirmed that a few of the cytomegalovirus-associated TCR beta chains recognize cytomegalovirus antigens. The study gave a list of 150 to 200 TCR beta chains associated with cytomegalovirus. Most TCR sequences were seen in very few donors, while some public TCRs were found in many individuals. The sequencing pipeline was judged likely to have produced a cluster of highly shared sequence variants as a technical artifact. Strong co-occurrence of HLA alleles, especially DR and DQ, made assigning TCR associations to individual alleles difficult. Cytomegalovirus status was reported to be diagnosed by the classifier with high specificity and sensitivity in both the original and validation cohorts. A further reported finding was that TCR beta sequences accurately predicted the HLA-A and HLA-B alleles for most subjects in the first cohort. A later analysis reported that several top co-occurrence clusters appeared linked to parvovirus B19, influenza, CMV and Epstein-Barr virus. Because the 87-base-pair reads could not distinguish some IMGT-functional V segments, including TRBV6-2 and TRBV6-3, those segments were excluded. Presence/absence analyses assumed roughly uniform sequencing depth across donors, an assumption that may not hold. In a later analysis, the rate of TCR association differed among HLA loci, with DRB1 alleles having the most associated TCRs and HLA-C alleles having the fewest. In a later analysis, most CMV-associated TCR beta chains were found to appear HLA-restricted, with HLA associations seemingly driven largely by CMV exposure. In an earlier analysis of around 500 of the donors, most TCR beta V segments appeared in productive rearrangements about 90% or about 30% of the time, broadly matching IMGT annotations. The authors suggested that the approach could potentially be extended to other disease states and immunological phenotypes. For the cohort, immune exposure information was limited to CMV serostatus.

The receptor chain draws on TRBV19 and TRBJ2-1; 10 nucleotides in the junction match TRBD2. This sequence originates from a man aged 35 to 55 in good health and CMV-seronegative. Source material: PBMCs. CDR3 reads: CARETGTKRGGRHNEQFF. In nucleotides, the sequence is TGTGCCAGAGAGACTGGGACTAAGCGGGGGGGCCGCCACAATGAGCAGTTCTTC.